This TCR beta chain was profiled in a study of blood T cells in healthy people across ages (dated by TCRdb to 2013 to 2016). With respect to the entire study: In model experiments, template switching captured roughly one uniquely barcoded TCR beta cDNA molecule for every two T cells. Age-related changes in TCR beta repertoire diversity were measured in the study by deep sequencing normalized with unique cDNA molecular identifiers. The donors were divided into four age groups: young (average around 15 years), middle-aged (approximately 39), aged (roughly 60) and long-lived (about 80). To avoid experimental bias, donors of different ages were randomly spread across the sequencing lanes. The study analyzed two additional independent replicas of 1 million unique cDNA reads from the same blood draw for two donors, one aged 18 to 30 and one aged 80 or older.

The library relied on 5' RACE. The listed sequencing device is Illumina HiSeq 2500. A second PCR of about 6 to 11 cycles was performed with a sample-barcoded 5' primer and a J-beta primer mix. Each TCR beta cDNA molecule received a unique molecular identifier from a template-switch 5' adaptor carrying 12 random nucleotides. Each sample yielded at least 3 million CDR3-containing paired-end reads. First-strand cDNA synthesis was performed from all RNA using the Mint cDNA synthesis kit, with priming by a TRBC-specific oligonucleotide. Following uracil-DNA glycosylase treatment, a first 18-cycle PCR with universal primers M1SS and BC2_uni_R was performed on all cDNA. On the authors' methods: For normalization, 1 million high-quality reads were randomly selected from each sample, with every read carrying a distinct molecular identifier. Reads sharing molecular identifiers were discarded rather than binned into consensus sequences. MiTCR, run with a Q25 quality threshold and the strictest error-elimination algorithm, handled CDR3 identification, clonotype clustering and error correction. A nonparametric unseen species model using Euler transformation provided a lower-bound estimate of total TCR beta diversity. TCRdb reprocessing: public reads trimmed at Q25 with fastp, clones called with MiXCR, in-frame beta chains kept. Rows are unified per CDR3 protein, each entry keeping the most common DNA and genes. TCRdb, not the original authors, processed these V and J calls. This sample gives about 1,500,000 distinct CDR3 sequences in total; approximately 42% of them show up just once. The top ten clones comprise 7% to 9% of the sample.

Overall study outcomes, separate from this receptor: Compared with the aged group, more naive CD4+ T cells, fewer expanded clones and increased TCR diversity were shown by the long-lived group, suggesting age selection. As age increased, observed TCR beta diversity per million T cells dropped in a roughly linear way, and a significant reduction was already evident by age 40. A strong correlation was found between observed TCR beta diversity and the percentage of naive T cells measured by flow cytometry. Total diversity estimates from one million sequenced T cells were considered lower bounds and underestimates. Because profiling used bulk unsorted PBMCs, naive and antigen-experienced compartments could not be compared conclusively. Because donor CMV infection status was unknown, age-related changes in expanded clonotypes were potentially confounded.

Systemically healthy Caucasian individuals from Russia, roughly 40 in total and aged 6 to 90 years, were included as donors. Each donor gave 8.5 to 10 milliliters of peripheral blood, collected into EDTA-treated Vacutainer tubes. Ficoll-Paque density-gradient centrifugation was used to isolate PBMCs, with at least 6.5 million per sample. Total RNA was extracted from PBMCs with Trizol reagent, with at least 6 micrograms obtained per sample. The percentages of naive CD45RAhigh/CD27high T cells were determined by flow cytometry on a PBMC aliquot from every donor. This clonotype was seen only a few times. Its antigen has not been determined. No base quality information exists; no much larger clone differs at one position. Sequenced: blood. The sequence was obtained from a woman aged 18-29 years in good health.

The DNA sequence is as follows: TGTGCCAGCAGTTTCCGTCTAGCGGGATGGTACTACGAGCAGTACTTC. Translated, it gives CASSFRLAGWYYEQYF. This sequence uses TRBV12-3 or TRBV12-4 and TRBJ2-7, with 9 bases matching TRBD2. From the cysteine through the phenylalanine, the CDR3 covers 16 amino acids. The only DNA kept is the CDR3, 48 bases in frame from the first base. V is pruned by 3 bases and J by 3 bases, leaving 9 bases of the junction without a gene match.